This T cell receptor beta chain stems from a study of human T cells and chemical hapten exposure. Noted time point: healthy volunteer bleed at 2 weeks. Total RNA was isolated from whole blood that had not been fractionated. TCRdb re-called the RACE reads through MiXCR, storing one row per CDR3 protein. Of some 50,000 distinct CDR3 sequences detected, roughly 4.2% appear once; the ten largest clones hold around 5.8%. This CDR3 is built from 17 residues. Germline CDR1 SEHNR, CDR2 FQNEAQ (reference sequence). V gave up 7 bases and J gave up 5 bases; unmatched junction bases: 14. The sample holds many counts of this clonotype.

The origin of this receptor is a human donor in good health. Some clones in this sample may be carry-over from other donors' samples. The chain has TRBV7-9 and TRBJ2-5; 12 bases align to TRBD2. Sequencing used whole blood. CDR3 loop: CASTLRDPGLAGETQYF. CDR3 bases: TGTGCCAGCACCTTGAGGGACCCTGGACTAGCGGGGGAGACCCAGTACTTC.